The clone carrying this T cell receptor beta chain has ten or more counts. Its antigen is unknown. The read terminates 3 residues ahead of where the CDR3 ends, so the germline J gene completes it. These data come from a study of T cell clonality in common variable immunodeficiency. Using immunoSEQ multiplex PCR, the repertoire was profiled, and TCRdb retains in-frame clones only, with some absent. The record shows 50,000 to 65,000 clones for this sample, with no singletons present. Germline V gene lookup returns CDR1 SGHRS and CDR2 YFSETQ. With V trimmed by 5 bases and J by 3 bases, 6 bases remained unmatched. The CDR3 runs to 14 residues. Findings of the study overall: Links between repertoire features and CVID complications were heterogeneity-limited. Fewer deletions and N-nucleotide insertions were reportedly seen in common variable immunodeficiency TCR beta sequences.

The J gene is TRBJ2-3, the V gene TRBV5-1; 7 bases map to TRBD1. The sequence derives from a person between 18 and 70 years old in good health. Sequenced sample: peripheral blood mononuclear cells. CDR3 bases read: TGCGCCAGCAGACAGGGGTTAGGGACAGATACG. This gives the protein CASRQGLGTDT. The entire CDR3 protein reads CASRQGLGTDTQYF.